This T cell receptor (beta chain) was found in a study of blood T cell repertoires in COVID-19. The germline CDR1 and CDR2 sequences are SGHAT and FQNNGV. The V gene end was trimmed by 5 bases and the J gene end by 4 bases; junction bases not matched to a gene: 13. CDR3 length equals 17 residues. Per the authors' pipeline: Nucleated cell number was recorded as an estimate derived from reference gene primer amplification. The assay was immunoSEQ multiplex PCR, and TCRdb's table has in-frame clones only and misses some. The DNA gave D and trimming, while V, J and clone size come from that table. Among some 320,000 clones listed, approximately 88% were seen once.

The chain links TRBV11-2 to TRBJ2-2; 7 bases align to TRBD2. Sequencing input: peripheral blood. The sequence was obtained from a woman in her thirties who had recovered from COVID-19. The CDR3: CASSPTRDGGITGELFF. The DNA for the CDR3 is TGTGCCAGCAGCCCGACCCGGGACGGGGGGATCACCGGGGAGCTGTTTTTT.